This T cell receptor (beta chain) was identified in a study of blood T cell repertoires in COVID-19. Study processing details: The authors estimated nucleated cell counts from reference gene primer amplification. TCRdb's table, derived via immunoSEQ multiplex PCR, lists solely in-frame clones and lacks some. The V and J calls and clone size come from that table; D and trimming were worked out from the DNA. The data show about 280,000 clones, 80% to 90% seen once. Germline V lookup: CDR1 LNHDA, CDR2 SQIVND (reference sequence). V dropped 3 bases and J dropped 5 bases, with 17 bases sitting between them. This CDR3 is 15 amino acids long.

What was sequenced was peripheral blood. This clonotype originated in a woman between 65 and 79 years old with COVID-19, enrolled during active disease. This rearrangement joins TRBV19 to TRBJ2-7; possibly TRBD2 for D (7 bases). CDR3 in amino acids: CASSISRGGIHEQYF. The CDR3 DNA reads as TGTGCCAGTAGTATTTCTCGCGGGGGCATCCACGAGCAGTACTTC.